Listed below are T cell receptor beta chains from one sample, sequenced in a study of PD-L1 blockade in urothelial cancer. Produced via immunoSEQ multiplex PCR; TCRdb's table is partial and in-frame only. The sample has around 80,000 clones, approximately 86% seen once. The specimen comprised PBMCs, sampled around atezolizumab (anti-PD-L1) treatment. Every receptor here comes from a woman between 65 and 79 years old with urothelial cancer. Both conserved end residues are part of each CDR3. The D gene is left open where the match is weak. Clone size is given for some rows only: seen once, a few or many times, or a class if the clone is expanded.

J gene: TRBJ2-2; D gene: TRBD1; V gene: TRBV2; clone size: NA; CDR3 DNA: TGTGCCAGCACGAGGGACAGGGTCAGGAACACCGGGGAGCTGTTTTTT; CDR3 protein: CASTRDRVRNTGELFF
J gene: TRBJ2-1; D gene: TRBD2; V gene: TRBV4-2; clone size: NA; CDR3 DNA: TGTGCCAGCAGCCAAGATAGGATCGGTAGCGGGGGCTCCTACAATGAGCAGTTCTTC; CDR3 protein: CASSQDRIGSGGSYNEQFF
J gene: TRBJ1-1; D gene: TRBD1; V gene: TRBV25-1; clone size: NA; CDR3 DNA: TGTGCCAGCAGCCAGACAGGGATCCACACTGAAGCTTTCTTT; CDR3 protein: CASSQTGIHTEAFF
J gene: TRBJ2-3; D gene: NA; V gene: TRBV7-9; clone size: NA; CDR3 DNA: TGTGCCAGCAGCCTCGTGGAGGGCCCCACAGATACGCAGTATTTT; CDR3 protein: CASSLVEGPTDTQYF
J gene: TRBJ2-5; D gene: NA; V gene: TRBV11-2; clone size: NA; CDR3 DNA: TGTGCCAGCAGCTTAGATACCCTACAGCTAGGGGACCAAGAGACCCAGTACTTC; CDR3 protein: CASSLDTLQLGDQETQYF
J gene: TRBJ2-7; D gene: NA; V gene: TRBV6-5; clone size: NA; CDR3 DNA: TGTGCCAGCAGTACCACAGGGCCTTCTTCCTCCGAGCAGTACTTC; CDR3 protein: CASSTTGPSSSEQYF
J gene: TRBJ1-6; D gene: TRBD1; V gene: TRBV30; clone size: NA; CDR3 DNA: TGTGCCTGGAGTCCAGGGGGTGGATCACCCCTCCACTTT; CDR3 protein: CAWSPGGGSPLHF
J gene: TRBJ1-1; D gene: TRBD1; V gene: TRBV5-1; clone size: NA; CDR3 DNA: TGCGCCAGCAGCTTAGGAACAGGGGCTGAAGCTTTCTTT; CDR3 protein: CASSLGTGAEAFF
J gene: TRBJ2-6; D gene: NA; V gene: TRBV30; clone size: NA; CDR3 DNA: TGTGCCTGCAACCTACAGGGATCCGGGGCCAACGTCCTGACTTTC; CDR3 protein: CACNLQGSGANVLTF
J gene: TRBJ1-1; D gene: NA; V gene: TRBV7-3; clone size: NA; CDR3 DNA: TGTGCCAGCAGCTTAAGCGAAGTCAGGGACACTGAAGCTTTCTTT; CDR3 protein: CASSLSEVRDTEAFF
J gene: TRBJ2-2; D gene: TRBD1; V gene: TRBV7-9; clone size: NA; CDR3 DNA: TGTGCCAGCAGCGAGCCGGGACAGGGGCCTATCGGGGAGCTGTTTTTT; CDR3 protein: CASSEPGQGPIGELFF
J gene: TRBJ2-2; D gene: TRBD2; V gene: TRBV18; clone size: NA; CDR3 DNA: TGTGCCAGCTCACCATTGGGAGGGCGCATGGGAACCGGGGAGCTGTTTTTT; CDR3 protein: CASSPLGGRMGTGELFF
J gene: TRBJ2-1; D gene: NA; V gene: TRBV9; clone size: NA; CDR3 DNA: TGTGCCAGCAGCGTTCTCAGCTCCTACAATGAGCAGTTCTTC; CDR3 protein: CASSVLSSYNEQFF
J gene: TRBJ1-1; D gene: NA; V gene: TRBV5-1; clone size: NA; CDR3 DNA: TGCGCCAGCAGTTTTAATGGAGAGCTGAACACTGAAGCTTTCTTT; CDR3 protein: CASSFNGELNTEAFF
J gene: TRBJ1-3; D gene: TRBD1; V gene: TRBV7-2; clone size: few; CDR3 DNA: TGTGCCAGCAGCACCGCCGACACAGGGGCAACTGGAAACACCATATATTTT; CDR3 protein: CASSTADTGATGNTIYF
J gene: TRBJ1-2; D gene: TRBD1; V gene: TRBV7-6; clone size: NA; CDR3 DNA: TGTGCCAGCAGCTTAGCGCTACAGGGGGCGTGGTATGGCTACACCTTC; CDR3 protein: CASSLALQGAWYGYTF
J gene: TRBJ1-5; D gene: TRBD1; V gene: TRBV30; clone size: NA; CDR3 DNA: TGTGCCTGGAGTGAGGGACAGTATAGCAATCAGCCCCAGCATTTT; CDR3 protein: CAWSEGQYSNQPQHF
J gene: TRBJ2-5; D gene: NA; V gene: TRBV2; clone size: NA; CDR3 DNA: TGTGCCAGCAGTGAACGTAACGCCAGGGAGACCCAGTACTTC; CDR3 protein: CASSERNARETQYF
J gene: TRBJ2-7; D gene: TRBD2; V gene: TRBV7-2; clone size: NA; CDR3 DNA: TGTGCCAGCAGCTCGGGACTAGCGGGGTCCTCGCAGTACTTC; CDR3 protein: CASSSGLAGSSQYF
J gene: TRBJ2-1; D gene: TRBD2; V gene: TRBV30; clone size: NA; CDR3 DNA: TGTGCCTGGGACGTAGCGGGTGCCTACAATGAGCAGTTCTTC; CDR3 protein: CAWDVAGAYNEQFF
J gene: TRBJ1-6; D gene: NA; V gene: TRBV6-1; clone size: once; CDR3 DNA: TGTGCCAGCCTTTTGGGGGGGGATAATTCACCCCTCCACTTT; CDR3 protein: CASLLGGDNSPLHF
J gene: TRBJ2-7; D gene: NA; V gene: TRBV5-1; clone size: NA; CDR3 DNA: TGCGCCAGCAGCCGGACAGTTGCAGCCTACGAGCAGTACTTC; CDR3 protein: CASSRTVAAYEQYF
J gene: TRBJ2-7; D gene: NA; V gene: TRBV7-9; clone size: NA; CDR3 DNA: TGTGCCAGCAGCACTTACAGGGAAACCTACGAGCAGTACTTC; CDR3 protein: CASSTYRETYEQYF
J gene: TRBJ1-4; D gene: TRBD1; V gene: TRBV7-9; clone size: few; CDR3 DNA: TGTGCCAGCAGCGCCGGACAGGTATCTGAAAAACTGTTTTTT; CDR3 protein: CASSAGQVSEKLFF
J gene: TRBJ2-7; D gene: TRBD1; V gene: TRBV7-3; clone size: NA; CDR3 DNA: TGTGCCAGCAGCCAGACAGGGGGGCCCTCGGTGCAGTACTTC; CDR3 protein: CASSQTGGPSVQYF
J gene: TRBJ2-7; D gene: TRBD2; V gene: TRBV6-5; clone size: NA; CDR3 DNA: TGTGCCAGCAGTTCCGGACTAGCGAGTAGGTACGAGCAGTACTTC; CDR3 protein: CASSSGLASRYEQYF
J gene: TRBJ1-2; D gene: NA; V gene: TRBV6-1; clone size: few; CDR3 DNA: TGTGCCAGCACATCCGGTCGGGGGAGAGGCTACACCTTC; CDR3 protein: CASTSGRGRGYTF
J gene: TRBJ1-4; D gene: NA; V gene: TRBV4-3; clone size: NA; CDR3 DNA: TGCGCCAGCAGCCAAGATAGACAGCCTTGGACTAATGAAAAACTGTTTTTT; CDR3 protein: CASSQDRQPWTNEKLFF
J gene: TRBJ2-6; D gene: TRBD2; V gene: TRBV5-1; clone size: NA; CDR3 DNA: TGCGCCAGCAGAGGGGGGCGGGAGGGCCCTGGGGCCAACGTCCTGACTTTC; CDR3 protein: CASRGGREGPGANVLTF
J gene: TRBJ1-2; D gene: NA; V gene: TRBV7-9; clone size: NA; CDR3 DNA: TGTGCCAGCAGCTTAGGGACAGCGTCCTATGGCTACACCTTC; CDR3 protein: CASSLGTASYGYTF
J gene: TRBJ2-1; D gene: TRBD2; V gene: TRBV27; clone size: NA; CDR3 DNA: TGTGCCAGCAGTTTAAAGGGCGGGAGTAATGAGCAGTTCTTC; CDR3 protein: CASSLKGGSNEQFF
J gene: TRBJ1-1; D gene: NA; V gene: TRBV18; clone size: NA; CDR3 DNA: TGTGCCAGCTCACCGAGAACGGGCGGGGTCGCTGAAGCTTTCTTT; CDR3 protein: CASSPRTGGVAEAFF
J gene: TRBJ2-2; D gene: TRBD1; V gene: TRBV5-1; clone size: few; CDR3 DNA: TGCGCCAGCAGCTTCAAAACAGGGGCCGAGCTGTTTTTT; CDR3 protein: CASSFKTGAELFF
J gene: TRBJ2-7; D gene: TRBD2; V gene: TRBV7-3; clone size: NA; CDR3 DNA: TGTGCCAGCAGCCCCGGCAGCGGGAGGGCCTTCGAGCAGTACTTC; CDR3 protein: CASSPGSGRAFEQYF
J gene: TRBJ1-2; D gene: NA; V gene: TRBV10-3; clone size: NA; CDR3 DNA: TGTGCCATCAGTGCTGGGGGGGGGTCTCCTAACTATGGCTACACCTTC; CDR3 protein: CAISAGGGSPNYGYTF
J gene: TRBJ2-5; D gene: NA; V gene: TRBV7-2; clone size: NA; CDR3 DNA: TGTGCCAGCAGCTTAGCGGGCTACCGCGAGACCCAGTACTTC; CDR3 protein: CASSLAGYRETQYF
J gene: TRBJ2-2; D gene: NA; V gene: TRBV5-1; clone size: NA; CDR3 DNA: TGCGCCAGCAGCTGGGGACAGAACACCGGGGAGCTGTTTTTT; CDR3 protein: CASSWGQNTGELFF
J gene: TRBJ2-7; D gene: TRBD2; V gene: TRBV18; clone size: NA; CDR3 DNA: TGTGCCAGCTCGCTAACTAGCGGGAGCTACGAGCAGTACTTC; CDR3 protein: CASSLTSGSYEQYF
J gene: TRBJ2-3; D gene: TRBD1; V gene: TRBV5-1; clone size: NA; CDR3 DNA: TGCGCCAGCAGCGTGGGACAGAGCACAGATACGCAGTATTTT; CDR3 protein: CASSVGQSTDTQYF
J gene: TRBJ2-7; D gene: NA; V gene: TRBV11-1; clone size: NA; CDR3 DNA: TGTGCCAGCAGCTTAGATGGCACAGCCACCTACGAGCAGTACTTC; CDR3 protein: CASSLDGTATYEQYF
J gene: TRBJ2-7; D gene: TRBD2; V gene: TRBV5-5; clone size: NA; CDR3 DNA: TGTGCCAGCACCTCTTATAGGACTAGCGGGAGAGGGGAGCAGTACTTC; CDR3 protein: CASTSYRTSGRGEQYF
J gene: TRBJ1-2; D gene: NA; V gene: TRBV5-6; clone size: NA; CDR3 DNA: TGTGCCAGCAGCTTTCGATCGACAGATGGCTACACCTTC; CDR3 protein: CASSFRSTDGYTF
J gene: TRBJ2-7; D gene: NA; V gene: TRBV7-6; clone size: NA; CDR3 DNA: TGCGCCAGCAGCTTAGAGGGCAGGGATGGGGAGCAGTACTTC; CDR3 protein: CASSLEGRDGEQYF
J gene: TRBJ1-5; D gene: TRBD1; V gene: TRBV4-3; clone size: NA; CDR3 DNA: TGCGCCAGCAGCCAAGAGACAGGGGTTGGCAATCAGCCCCAGCATTTT; CDR3 protein: CASSQETGVGNQPQHF
J gene: TRBJ2-7; D gene: NA; V gene: TRBV7-6; clone size: NA; CDR3 DNA: TGTGCCAGCAGCCCGGGCCCCGACAGCTCCTACGAGCAGTACTTC; CDR3 protein: CASSPGPDSSYEQYF
J gene: TRBJ1-1; D gene: TRBD1; V gene: TRBV19; clone size: NA; CDR3 DNA: TGTGCCAGTAGTAGGGACAGGATGAACACTGAAGCTTTCTTT; CDR3 protein: CASSRDRMNTEAFF
J gene: TRBJ1-4; D gene: NA; V gene: TRBV6-1; clone size: once; CDR3 DNA: TGTGCCAGCAGTGGTGGGTGGGGGGGGGCCACTAATGAAAAACTGTTTTTT; CDR3 protein: CASSGGWGGATNEKLFF
J gene: TRBJ1-2; D gene: NA; V gene: TRBV4-2; clone size: NA; CDR3 DNA: TGTGCCAGCAGCCAAGATCAGGGCCTTAACTATGGCTACACCTTC; CDR3 protein: CASSQDQGLNYGYTF
J gene: TRBJ1-5; D gene: TRBD1; V gene: TRBV29-1; clone size: NA; CDR3 DNA: TGCAGCGTTGCTCAGGGGGCCTATCAGCCCCAGCATTTT; CDR3 protein: CSVAQGAYQPQHF
J gene: TRBJ2-1; D gene: TRBD1; V gene: TRBV28; clone size: NA; CDR3 DNA: TGTGCCAGCACACCGGGACAGGGATACAATGAGCAGTTCTTC; CDR3 protein: CASTPGQGYNEQFF
J gene: TRBJ2-2; D gene: TRBD2; V gene: TRBV5-5; clone size: NA; CDR3 DNA: TGTGCCAGCAGCTTGGACTGGTCTAGCGGGAGGGCCAGAACCGGGGAGCTGTTTTTT; CDR3 protein: CASSLDWSSGRARTGELFF
J gene: TRBJ2-2; D gene: NA; V gene: TRBV4-1; clone size: NA; CDR3 DNA: TGCGCCAGCAGCCAAGATAGGAGTACCGGGGAGCTGTTTTTT; CDR3 protein: CASSQDRSTGELFF
J gene: TRBJ2-1; D gene: TRBD1; V gene: TRBV10-2; clone size: NA; CDR3 DNA: TGCGCCAGCAGTGGCTCTTGGACAGGGGCCACCTACAATGAGCAGTTCTTC; CDR3 protein: CASSGSWTGATYNEQFF